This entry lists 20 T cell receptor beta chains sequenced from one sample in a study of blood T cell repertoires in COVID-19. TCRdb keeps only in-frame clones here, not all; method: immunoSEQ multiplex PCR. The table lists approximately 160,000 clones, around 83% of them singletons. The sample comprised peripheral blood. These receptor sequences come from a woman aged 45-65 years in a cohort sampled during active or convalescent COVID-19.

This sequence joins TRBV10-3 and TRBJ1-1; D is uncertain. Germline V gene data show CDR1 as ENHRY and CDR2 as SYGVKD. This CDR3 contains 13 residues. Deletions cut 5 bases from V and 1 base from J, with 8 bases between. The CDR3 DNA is TGTGCCATCAGTACAGAAGGGAACACTGAAGCTTTCTTT. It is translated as CAISTEGNTEAFF.

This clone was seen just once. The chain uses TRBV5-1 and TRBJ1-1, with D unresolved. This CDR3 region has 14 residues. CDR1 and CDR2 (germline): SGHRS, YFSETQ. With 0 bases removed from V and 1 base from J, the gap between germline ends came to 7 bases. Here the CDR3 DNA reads TGCGCCAGCAGCTTGGTTCTCGGGAACACTGAAGCTTTCTTT. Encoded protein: CASSLVLGNTEAFF.

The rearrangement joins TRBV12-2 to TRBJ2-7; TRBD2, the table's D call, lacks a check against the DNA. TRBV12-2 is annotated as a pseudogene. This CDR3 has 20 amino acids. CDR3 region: CASRLVHWGGGLGKTYEQYF. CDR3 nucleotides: TGTGCAAGTCGCTTAGTCCATTGGGGCGGGGGCCTGGGCAAAACCTACGAGCAGTACTTC.

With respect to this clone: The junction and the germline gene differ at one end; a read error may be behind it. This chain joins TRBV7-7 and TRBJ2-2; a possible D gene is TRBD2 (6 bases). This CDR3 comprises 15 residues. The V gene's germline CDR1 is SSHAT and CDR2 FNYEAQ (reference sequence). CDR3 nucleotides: TGTGCTAGCAGCCCCGGTCCGCGGGGCACCGGGGAGCTGTTTTTT. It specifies CASSPGPRGTGELFF.

CDR3 protein: CASSITVSGTEAFF. The CDR3 nucleotides are TGTGCCAGTAGTATTACGGTTTCAGGCACTGAAGCTTTCTTT. J is TRBJ1-1 and V is TRBV19, with D unresolved. There are 14 residues in the CDR3. V lost 3 bases, J lost 4 bases, and 12 bases lay in between. Per germline, CDR1 LNHDA and CDR2 SQIVND (reference sequence).

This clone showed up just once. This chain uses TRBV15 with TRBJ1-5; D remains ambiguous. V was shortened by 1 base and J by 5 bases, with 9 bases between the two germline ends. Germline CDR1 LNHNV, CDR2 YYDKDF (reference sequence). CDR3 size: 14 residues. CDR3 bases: TGTGCCACCAGCAGAGGCCGTGAGTATCAGCCCCAGCATTTT. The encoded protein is CATSRGREYQPQHF. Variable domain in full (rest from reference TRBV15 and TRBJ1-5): DAMVIQNPRYQVTQFGKPVTLSCSQTLNHNVMYWYQQKSSQAPKLLFHYYDKDFNNEADTPDNFQSRRPNTSFCFLDIRSPGLGDTAMYLCATSRGREYQPQHFGDGTRLSIL.

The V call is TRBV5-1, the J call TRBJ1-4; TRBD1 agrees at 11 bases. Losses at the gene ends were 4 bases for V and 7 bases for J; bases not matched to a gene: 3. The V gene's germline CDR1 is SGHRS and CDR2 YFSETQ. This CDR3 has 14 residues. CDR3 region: CASSGGQGGEKLFF. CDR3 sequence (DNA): TGCGCCAGCAGCGGGGGACAGGGGGGTGAAAAACTGTTTTTT. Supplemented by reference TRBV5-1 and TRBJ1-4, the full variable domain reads KAGVTQTPRYLIKTRGQQVTLSCSPISGHRSVSWYQQTPGQGLQFLFEYFSETQRNKGNFPGRFSGRQFSNSRSEMNVSTLELGDSALYLCASSGGQGGEKLFFGSGTQLSVL.

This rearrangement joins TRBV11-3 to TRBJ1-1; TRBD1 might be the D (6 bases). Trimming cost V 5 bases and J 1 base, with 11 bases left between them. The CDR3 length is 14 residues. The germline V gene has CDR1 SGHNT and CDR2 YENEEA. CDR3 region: CASSLGQRNTEAFF. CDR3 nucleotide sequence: TGTGCCAGCAGCCTAGGACAGAGGAACACTGAAGCTTTCTTT.

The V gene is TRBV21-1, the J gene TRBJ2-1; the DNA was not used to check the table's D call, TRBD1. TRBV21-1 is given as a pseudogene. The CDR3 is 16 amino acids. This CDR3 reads CASSKGTGKRYNEQFF. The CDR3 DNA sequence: TGTGCCAGCAGCAAAGGGACAGGGAAGCGGTACAATGAGCAGTTCTTC.

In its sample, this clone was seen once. This CDR3 reads CASSFGGGAKHEQFF. CDR3 sequence (DNA): TGTGCCAGCAGCTTCGGCGGGGGGGCCAAGCATGAGCAGTTCTTC. J is TRBJ2-1 and V is TRBV5-4; 9 nucleotides match TRBD2. Germline CDR1 SGHNT, CDR2 YYREEE (reference sequence). The ends lost 2 bases at V and 8 bases at J; junction bases unmatched: 8. CDR3 size: 15 residues.

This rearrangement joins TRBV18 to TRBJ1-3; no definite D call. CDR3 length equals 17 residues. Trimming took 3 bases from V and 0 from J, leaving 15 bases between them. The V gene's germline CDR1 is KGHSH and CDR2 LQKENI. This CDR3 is CASSPLLGDLSGNTIYF. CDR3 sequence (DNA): TGTGCCAGCTCACCTCTCTTGGGAGATCTCTCTGGAAACACCATATATTTT.

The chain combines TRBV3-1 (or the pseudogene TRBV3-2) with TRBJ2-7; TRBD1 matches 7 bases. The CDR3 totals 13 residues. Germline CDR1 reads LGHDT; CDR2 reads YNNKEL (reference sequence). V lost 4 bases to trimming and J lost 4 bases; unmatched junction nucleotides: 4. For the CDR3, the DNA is TGTGCCAGCAGCCTATCGGGACAGTACGAGCAGTACTTC. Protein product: CASSLSGQYEQYF.

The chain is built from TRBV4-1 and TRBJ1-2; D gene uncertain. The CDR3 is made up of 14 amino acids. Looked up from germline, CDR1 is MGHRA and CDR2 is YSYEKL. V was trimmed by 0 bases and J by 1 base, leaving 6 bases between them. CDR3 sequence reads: CASSQDHSNYGYTF. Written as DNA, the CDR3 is TGCGCCAGCAGCCAAGACCACAGTAACTATGGCTACACCTTC.

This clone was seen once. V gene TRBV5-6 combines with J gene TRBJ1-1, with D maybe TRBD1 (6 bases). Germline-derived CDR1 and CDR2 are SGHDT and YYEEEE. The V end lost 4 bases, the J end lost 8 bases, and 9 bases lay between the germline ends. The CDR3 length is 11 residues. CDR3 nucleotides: TGTGCCAGCAGCAAACAGGGAGAAGCTTTCTTT. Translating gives CASSKQGEAFF.

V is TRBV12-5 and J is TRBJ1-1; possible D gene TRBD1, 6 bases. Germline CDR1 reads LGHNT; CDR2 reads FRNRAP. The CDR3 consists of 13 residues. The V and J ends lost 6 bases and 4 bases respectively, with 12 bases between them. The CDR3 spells CASGGAFPTEAFF. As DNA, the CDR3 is TGTGCTAGTGGGGGGGCATTCCCCACTGAAGCTTTCTTT.

The CDR3 reads CASSYLADEQYF. The CDR3, as DNA: TGTGCCAGCAGCTATTTGGCGGACGAGCAGTACTTC. This chain links TRBV3-1 (or the pseudogene TRBV3-2) with TRBJ2-7, with unresolved D. In germline, CDR1 is LGHDT, CDR2 YNNKEL (reference sequence). CDR3 size: 12 residues. The V and J ends lost 5 bases and 5 bases respectively, with 10 bases between them.

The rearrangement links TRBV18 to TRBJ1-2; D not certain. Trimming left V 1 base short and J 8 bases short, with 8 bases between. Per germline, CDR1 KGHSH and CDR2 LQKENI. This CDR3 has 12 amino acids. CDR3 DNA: TGTGCCAGCTCACCACGCGGCGGGGGCTACACCTTC. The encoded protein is CASSPRGGGYTF.

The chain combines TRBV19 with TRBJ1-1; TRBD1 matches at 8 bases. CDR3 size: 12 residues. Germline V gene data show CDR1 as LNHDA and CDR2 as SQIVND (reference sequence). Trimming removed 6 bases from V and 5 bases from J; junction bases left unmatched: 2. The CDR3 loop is CASRGQGTEAFF. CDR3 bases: TGTGCCAGTAGAGGACAGGGAACTGAAGCTTTCTTT.

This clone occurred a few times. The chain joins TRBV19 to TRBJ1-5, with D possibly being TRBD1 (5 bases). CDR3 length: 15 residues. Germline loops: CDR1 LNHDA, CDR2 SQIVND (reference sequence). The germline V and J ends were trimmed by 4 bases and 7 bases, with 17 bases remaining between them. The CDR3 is CASSTRDFAGQPQHF. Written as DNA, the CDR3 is TGTGCCAGTAGTACACGGGACTTTGCGGGGCAGCCCCAGCATTTT.

The CDR3 nucleotides are TGTGCCACCAGAGTAACGGGGGATAACTATGGCTACACCTTC. Encoded protein: CATRVTGDNYGYTF. The chain recombines TRBV15 with TRBJ1-2; D may be TRBD1 (5 bases). CDR1 is LNHNV and CDR2 is YYDKDF in the germline V gene (reference sequence). Trimming pared 6 bases from V and 1 base from J, leaving 12 bases between. This CDR3 is built from 14 residues.